A single sample gave rise to the 13 T cell receptor beta chains below, sequenced in a study of shared clonotypes between healthy human individuals. Naive CD8 cells were CD45RO-negative, positively selected for CCR7, excluding terminally differentiated effector memory CD45RA+ cells. Profiled with immunoSEQ multiplex PCR; TCRdb holds only in-frame clones, not every one. The repertoire includes around 2.1 million clones, around 93% of them detected once, and about 1.8% sits in the top ten. Sequencing was done on a sample of naive CD8+ T cells from PBMCs. The receptors originated from a man in his late teens or twenties in good health. Some clones in this sample may be carry-over from other donors' samples.

The chain is built from TRBV2 and TRBJ1-1; 8 nucleotides match TRBD1. The J segment lost 0 bases and the V segment lost 6 bases, leaving 6 bases of the junction unmatched. Per the germline V gene, CDR1 is SNHLY and CDR2 is FYNNEI. The CDR3 consists of 15 residues. DNA for the CDR3: TGTGCCAGCAGCCGCACAGGGGGTGTGAACACTGAAGCTTTCTTT. It specifies CASSRTGGVNTEAFF. Drawing the rest from reference TRBV2 and TRBJ1-1, the complete variable domain is EPEVTQTPSHQVTQMGQEVILRCVPISNHLYFYWYRQILGQKVEFLVSFYNNEISEKSEIFDDQFSVERPDGSNFTLKIRSTKLEDSAMYFCASSRTGGVNTEAFFGQGTRLTVV.

The CDR3 DNA follows: TGTGCCAGCAGCTTGGTGGGATCGCCCCTGGAGCCCCAGCATTTT. The encoded protein is CASSLVGSPLEPQHF. The rearrangement joins TRBV7-9 to TRBJ1-5, with D hard to call. The CDR3 spans 15 residues. Germline assignment: CDR1 SEHNR and CDR2 FQNEAQ (reference sequence). V shed 3 bases and J shed 8 bases, with 17 bases lying between them.

V gene TRBV10-3 combines with J gene TRBJ2-1; D not certain. The CDR3 totals 17 residues. Looked up from germline, CDR1 is ENHRY and CDR2 is SYGVKD. V lost 0 bases and J 5 bases, leaving 17 bases between the germline ends. The DNA for the CDR3 is TGTGCCATCAGTGAGTCGTTCGGCTCAACTATCAACAATGAGCAGTTCTTC. This translates into CAISESFGSTINNEQFF.

The genes are TRBV29-1 and TRBJ1-2; TRBD1 might be the D (5 bases). Trimming stripped 7 bases from V and 3 bases from J, with 21 bases between. CDR3 length: 15 amino acids. Germline V lookup: CDR1 SQVTM, CDR2 ANQGSEA. The CDR3 is CSAGTEYPVYYGYTF. CDR3 bases: TGCAGCGCCGGGACGGAGTACCCCGTCTACTATGGCTACACCTTC. The complete variable domain, with remaining parts taken from reference TRBV29-1 and TRBJ1-2, reads SAVISQKPSRDICQRGTSLTIQCQVDSQVTMMFWYRQQPGQSLTLIATANQGSEATYESGFVIDKFPISRPNLTFSTLTVSNMSPEDSSIYLCSAGTEYPVYYGYTFGSGTRLTVV.

In regard to this clone: Other DNA sequences in the same sample also yield this CDR3. The chain employs TRBV27 and TRBJ1-5; D ambiguous. CDR1 and CDR2 from the germline V gene are MNHEY and SMNVEV (reference sequence). This CDR3 comprises 13 residues. V was cut by 2 bases and J by 3 bases, with 5 bases left in between. In nucleotides, the CDR3 is TGTGCCAGCAGTTTAGGGTACAATCAGCCCCAGCATTTT. Translation: CASSLGYNQPQHF.

This clone was seen a single time. This chain uses TRBV5-6 with TRBJ2-1; no clear D. CDR3 length: 13 amino acids. The V gene's germline CDR1 is SGHDT and CDR2 YYEEEE. V was shortened by 4 bases and J by 6 bases, with 11 bases between the two germline ends. The CDR3 region is CASSLETFNEQFF. The CDR3 nucleotides read TGTGCCAGCAGCCTCGAGACCTTCAATGAGCAGTTCTTC.

The J gene is TRBJ1-3, the V gene TRBV7-9; the D is unclear. The germline gives CDR1 SEHNR, CDR2 FQNEAQ (reference sequence). The CDR3 has 12 residues. V lost 8 bases to trimming and J lost 2 bases, with 7 bases between them. CDR3 sequence: CASRPPGNTIYF. CDR3 nucleotides: TGTGCCAGCCGCCCTCCTGGAAACACCATATATTTT.

This clone was counted a few times. This chain uses TRBV19 with TRBJ2-1, with D tentatively TRBD1 (5 bases). CDR3 length: 13 residues. V was pared by 5 bases and J by 6 bases, with 11 bases between. Germline V gives CDR1 LNHDA, CDR2 SQIVND (reference sequence). CDR3 nucleotide sequence: TGTGCCAGTAGTTTGGGGCTGGGCAATGAGCAGTTCTTC. The encoded protein is CASSLGLGNEQFF.

The genes are TRBV5-5 and TRBJ2-7; D gene ambiguous. The CDR3 loop spans 14 amino acids. Deletions cut 1 base from V and 0 bases from J, with 8 bases between. The V gene's germline CDR1 is SGHKS and CDR2 YYEKEE (reference sequence). The CDR3 protein is CASSLWYISYEQYF. The CDR3 nucleotides read TGTGCCAGCAGCTTGTGGTACATCTCCTACGAGCAGTACTTC.

The chain couples TRBV5-4 to TRBJ2-2; either TRBD1 or TRBD2 may fit D (7 bases each). Trimming removed 3 bases from V and 5 bases from J, with 17 bases in between. Germline lookup yields CDR1 SGHNT and CDR2 YYREEE (reference sequence). The CDR3 is made up of 16 amino acids. CDR3 DNA sequence: TGTGCCAGCAGCTGGGGGGGTACAGGGGAGACCGGGGAGCTGTTTTTT. It is translated as CASSWGGTGETGELFF.

The V call is TRBV25-1, the J call TRBJ1-2; 10 bases line up with TRBD1. This CDR3 spans 16 amino acids. Germline V gives CDR1 MGHDK, CDR2 SYGVNS. V dropped 6 bases and J dropped 7; count of bases not matched to a gene: 14. Written as DNA, the CDR3 is TGTGCCAGCAGCAGTATTTTGACAGGGGGCAAAGGTGGCTACACCTTC. Its translation: CASSSILTGGKGGYTF.

This clone was detected a few times. The gene calls are TRBV11-2 and TRBJ1-1; unclear D gene. The CDR3 extends over 12 amino acids. Per germline, CDR1 SGHAT and CDR2 FQNNGV. Trimming shortened V by 5 bases and J by 4 bases, and 8 bases separated the two germline ends. In DNA form, the CDR3 reads TGTGCCAGCAGCCGCCTAGCCACTGAAGCTTTCTTT. Its protein product is CASSRLATEAFF.

This chain links TRBV7-9 with TRBJ2-7; TRBD2 aligns across 11 bases. Germline V gives CDR1 SEHNR, CDR2 FQNEAQ (reference sequence). After removal of 1 base from V and 7 bases from J, the junction contained 6 bases not matched to a gene. The CDR3 is 15 residues long. The CDR3 sequence is CASSLVAGGPVEQYF. Written as DNA, the CDR3 is TGTGCCAGCAGCTTAGTAGCGGGAGGGCCCGTGGAGCAGTACTTC.